The present TCR beta chain was sequenced within a study of CD8 T cells in Susac syndrome. When the RNA was reverse transcribed, random hexamers were used with an input of roughly 0.45 to 1 ug. MiXCR, applied by TCRdb to the immunoSEQ multiplex PCR reads, yields one record per CDR3 protein. Among 85,000 to 95,000 distinct CDR3 sequences listed, 85% to 95% were seen once. Through negative isolation, CD4+ and CD8+ T cells were obtained, while TEMRA cells were enriched using FACS. Sequenced sample: CD4+ T cells from PBMCs. This clonotype was obtained from a human donor with Susac syndrome.

The CDR3 nucleotides are TGTGCCAGCACCCATCAGGGGCGGGACACTGAAGCTTTCTTT. Translated: CASTHQGRDTEAFF. The V and J genes are TRBV12-3 or TRBV12-4 and TRBJ1-1, with D perhaps matching TRBD1 (6 bases). V lost 7 bases to trimming and J lost 3 bases, with 15 bases between them. The CDR3 has 14 amino acids.